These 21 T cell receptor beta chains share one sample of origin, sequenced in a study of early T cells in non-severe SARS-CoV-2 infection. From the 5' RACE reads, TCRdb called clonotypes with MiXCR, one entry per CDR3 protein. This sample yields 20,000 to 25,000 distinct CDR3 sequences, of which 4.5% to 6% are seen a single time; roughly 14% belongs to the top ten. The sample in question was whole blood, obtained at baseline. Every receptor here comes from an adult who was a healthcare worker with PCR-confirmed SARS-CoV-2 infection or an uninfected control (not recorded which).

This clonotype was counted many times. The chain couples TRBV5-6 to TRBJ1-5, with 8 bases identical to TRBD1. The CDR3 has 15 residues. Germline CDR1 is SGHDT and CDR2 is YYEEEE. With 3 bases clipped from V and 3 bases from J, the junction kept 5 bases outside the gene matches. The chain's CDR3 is CASSSDRGANQPQHF. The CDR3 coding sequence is TGTGCCAGCAGCTCCGACAGGGGTGCCAATCAGCCCCAGCATTTT.

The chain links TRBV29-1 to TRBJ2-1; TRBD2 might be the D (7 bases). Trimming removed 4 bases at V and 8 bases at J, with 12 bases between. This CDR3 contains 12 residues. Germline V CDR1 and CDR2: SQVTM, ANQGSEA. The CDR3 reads CSVAGGPDEQFF. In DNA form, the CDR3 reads TGCAGCGTTGCCGGGGGGCCAGATGAGCAGTTCTTC.

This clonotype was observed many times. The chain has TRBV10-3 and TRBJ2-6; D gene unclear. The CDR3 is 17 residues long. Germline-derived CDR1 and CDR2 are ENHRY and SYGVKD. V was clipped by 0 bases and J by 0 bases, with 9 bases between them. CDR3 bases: TGTGCCATCAGTGAGTCGGCACCAAGCTCTGGGGCCAACGTCCTGACTTTC. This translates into CAISESAPSSGANVLTF.

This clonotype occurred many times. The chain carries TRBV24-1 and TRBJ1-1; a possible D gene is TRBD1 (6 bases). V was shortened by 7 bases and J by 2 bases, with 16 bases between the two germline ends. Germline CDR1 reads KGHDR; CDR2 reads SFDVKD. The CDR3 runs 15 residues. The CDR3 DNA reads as TGTGCCACCAGGCCCTCTCGACAGGCTAACACTGAAGCTTTCTTT. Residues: CATRPSRQANTEAFF.

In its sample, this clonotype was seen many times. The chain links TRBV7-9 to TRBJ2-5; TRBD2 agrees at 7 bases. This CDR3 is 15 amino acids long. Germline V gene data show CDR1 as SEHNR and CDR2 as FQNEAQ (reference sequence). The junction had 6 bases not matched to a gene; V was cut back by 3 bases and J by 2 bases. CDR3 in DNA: TGTGCCAGCAGCTTTCCCAGCGGGGATCAAGAGACCCAGTACTTC. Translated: CASSFPSGDQETQYF.

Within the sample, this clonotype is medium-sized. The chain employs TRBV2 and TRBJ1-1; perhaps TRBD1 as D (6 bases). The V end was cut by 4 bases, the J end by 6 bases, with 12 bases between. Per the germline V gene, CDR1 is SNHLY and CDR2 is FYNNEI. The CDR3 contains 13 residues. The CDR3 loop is CASSAGEKAEAFF. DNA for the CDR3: TGTGCCAGCAGTGCAGGGGAAAAGGCTGAAGCTTTCTTT. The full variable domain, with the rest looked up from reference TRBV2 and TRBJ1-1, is EPEVTQTPSHQVTQMGQEVILRCVPISNHLYFYWYRQILGQKVEFLVSFYNNEISEKSEIFDDQFSVERPDGSNFTLKIRSTKLEDSAMYFCASSAGEKAEAFFGQGTRLTVV.

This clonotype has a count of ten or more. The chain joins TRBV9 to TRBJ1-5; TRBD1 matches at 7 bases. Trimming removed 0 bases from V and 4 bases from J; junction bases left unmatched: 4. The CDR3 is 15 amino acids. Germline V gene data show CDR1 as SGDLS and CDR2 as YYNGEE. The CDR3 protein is CASSVAGQENQPQHF. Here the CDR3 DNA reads TGTGCCAGCAGCGTAGCCGGACAGGAGAATCAGCCCCAGCATTTT.

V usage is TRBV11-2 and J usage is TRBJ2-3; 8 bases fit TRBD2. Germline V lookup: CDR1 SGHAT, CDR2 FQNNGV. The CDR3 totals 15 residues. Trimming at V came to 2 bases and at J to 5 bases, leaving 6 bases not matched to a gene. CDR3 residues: CASSLNGGAEDTQYF. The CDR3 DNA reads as TGTGCCAGCAGCTTAAACGGGGGGGCCGAAGATACGCAGTATTTT.

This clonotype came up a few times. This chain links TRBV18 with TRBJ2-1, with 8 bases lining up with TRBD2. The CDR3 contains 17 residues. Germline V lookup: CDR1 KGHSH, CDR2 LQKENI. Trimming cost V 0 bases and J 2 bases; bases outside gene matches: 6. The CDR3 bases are TGTGCCAGCTCACCACCGAGCGGGGGTCGGACCTACAATGAGCAGTTCTTC. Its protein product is CASSPPSGGRTYNEQFF.

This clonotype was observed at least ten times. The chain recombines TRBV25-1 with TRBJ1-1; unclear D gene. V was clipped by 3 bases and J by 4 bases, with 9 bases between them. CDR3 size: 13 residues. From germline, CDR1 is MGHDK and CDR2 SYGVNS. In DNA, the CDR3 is TGTGCCAGCAGTGATTCCGCCCCCACTGAAGCTTTCTTT. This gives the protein CASSDSAPTEAFF.

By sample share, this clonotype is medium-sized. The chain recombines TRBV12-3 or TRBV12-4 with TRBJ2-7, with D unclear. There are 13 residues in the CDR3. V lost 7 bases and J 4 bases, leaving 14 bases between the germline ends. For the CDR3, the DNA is TGTGCCAGCACAGACAAGCCGGAGTACGAGCAGTACTTC. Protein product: CASTDKPEYEQYF.

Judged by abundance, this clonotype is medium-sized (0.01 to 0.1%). Here the CDR3 reads CASSLMVQADTQYF. Written as DNA, the CDR3 is TGTGCCAGCAGCTTAATGGTCCAGGCCGATACGCAGTATTTT. The rearrangement uses TRBV7-8 and TRBJ2-3, with unresolved D. This CDR3 is 14 amino acids long. Germline V lookup: CDR1 SGHVS, CDR2 FQNEAQ. Trimming stripped 2 bases from V and 6 bases from J, with 12 bases between.

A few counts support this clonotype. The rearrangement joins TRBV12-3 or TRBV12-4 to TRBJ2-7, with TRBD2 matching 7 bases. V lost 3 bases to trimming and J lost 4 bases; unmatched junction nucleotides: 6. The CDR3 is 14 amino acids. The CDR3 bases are TGTGCCAGCAGTTTGGGGAGGGCTCCTTACGAGCAGTACTTC. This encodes CASSLGRAPYEQYF.

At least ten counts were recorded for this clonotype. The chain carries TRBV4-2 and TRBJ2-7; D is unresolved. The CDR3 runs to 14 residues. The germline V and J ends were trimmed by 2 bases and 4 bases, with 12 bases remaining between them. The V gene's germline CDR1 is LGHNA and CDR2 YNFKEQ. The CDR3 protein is CASSQRSRGYEQYF. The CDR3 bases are TGTGCCAGCAGCCAACGGTCTAGAGGATACGAGCAGTACTTC.

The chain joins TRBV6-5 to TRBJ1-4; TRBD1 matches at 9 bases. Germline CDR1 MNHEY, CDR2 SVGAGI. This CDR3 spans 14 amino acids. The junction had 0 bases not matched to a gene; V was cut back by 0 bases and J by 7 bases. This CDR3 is CASSYSGQGEKLFF. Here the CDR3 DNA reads TGTGCCAGCAGTTACTCGGGACAGGGTGAAAAACTGTTTTTT.

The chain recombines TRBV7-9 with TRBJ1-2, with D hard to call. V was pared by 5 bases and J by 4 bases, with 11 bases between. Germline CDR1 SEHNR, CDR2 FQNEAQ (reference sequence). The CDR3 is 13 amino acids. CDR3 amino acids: CASSLLAGYGYTF. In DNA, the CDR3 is TGTGCCAGCAGCCTCTTAGCCGGCTATGGCTACACCTTC.

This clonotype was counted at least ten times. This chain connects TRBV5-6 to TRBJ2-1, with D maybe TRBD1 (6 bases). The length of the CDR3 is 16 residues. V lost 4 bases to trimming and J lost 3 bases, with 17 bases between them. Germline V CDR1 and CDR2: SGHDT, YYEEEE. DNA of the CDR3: TGTGCCAGCAGCCCGATAGGACAGATCAACTACAATGAGCAGTTCTTC. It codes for CASSPIGQINYNEQFF.

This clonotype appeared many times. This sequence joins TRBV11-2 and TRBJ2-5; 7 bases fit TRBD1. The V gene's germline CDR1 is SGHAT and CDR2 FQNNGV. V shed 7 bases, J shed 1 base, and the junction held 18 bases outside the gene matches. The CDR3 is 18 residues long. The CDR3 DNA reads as TGTGCCAGCAACCCGACAGGGCTTGAGCACCAAACCCAAGAGACCCAGTACTTC. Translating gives CASNPTGLEHQTQETQYF.

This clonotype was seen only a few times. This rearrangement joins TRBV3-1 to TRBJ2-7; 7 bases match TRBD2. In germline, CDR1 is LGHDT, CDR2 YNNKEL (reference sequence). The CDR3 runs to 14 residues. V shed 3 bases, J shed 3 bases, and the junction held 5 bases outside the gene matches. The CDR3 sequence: CASSHKGGGYEQYF. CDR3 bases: TGTGCCAGCAGCCACAAAGGCGGGGGCTACGAGCAGTACTTC.

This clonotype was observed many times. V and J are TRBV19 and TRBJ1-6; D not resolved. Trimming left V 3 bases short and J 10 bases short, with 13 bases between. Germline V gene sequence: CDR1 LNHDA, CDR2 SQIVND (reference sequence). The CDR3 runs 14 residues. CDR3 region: CASSIAGVSSPLHF. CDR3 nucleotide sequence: TGTGCCAGTAGTATTGCAGGAGTTAGCTCACCCCTCCACTTT.

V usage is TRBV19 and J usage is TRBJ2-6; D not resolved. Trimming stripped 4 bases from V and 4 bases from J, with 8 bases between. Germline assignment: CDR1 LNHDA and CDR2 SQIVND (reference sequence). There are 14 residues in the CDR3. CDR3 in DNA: TGTGCCAGTAGTAGTAGCTCGGGGGCCAACGTCCTGACTTTC. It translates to CASSSSSGANVLTF.